These T cell receptor beta chains were read from a single sample in a study of CD8+CD57+ T cells in acquired aplastic anemia. TCRdb itself ran the reads through MiXCR, one entry per CDR3 protein. The table has about 98,000 distinct CDR3 sequences, 55% to 70% seen once. The sequencing sample was made of sorted CD4+, CD8+, or CD8+CD57+ T cells (not recorded which) from PBMCs. The source is a human donor with aplastic anemia. Each CDR3 is given with its conserved first and last residue. Fields, in order: V gene, clone size, D gene, J gene, CDR3 protein, CDR3 DNA. D genes are given only for firm matches. Rows give clone size only sometimes, using once, few, many, or a class for an expanded clone.

TRBV7-3	NA	NA	TRBJ2-5	CASSWDTQETQYF	TGTGCCAGCAGCTGGGACACACAAGAGACCCAGTACTTC
TRBV15	NA	NA	TRBJ2-7	CATSREYGPNYEQYF	TGTGCCACCAGCAGAGAGTATGGGCCCAACTACGAGCAGTACTTC
TRBV10-3	NA	NA	TRBJ2-2	CAIRGRGNTGELFF	TGTGCCATCAGGGGGCGAGGAAACACCGGGGAGCTGTTTTTT
TRBV25-1	once	TRBD1	TRBJ1-1	CASSDLGGALAFF	TGTGCCAGCAGTGATTTAGGGGGCGCCTTGGCTTTCTTT
TRBV5-1	NA	TRBD1	TRBJ1-6	CASSIGTGGENSPLHF	TGCGCCAGCAGCATCGGGACAGGGGGCGAAAATTCACCCCTCCACTTT
TRBV2	NA	NA	TRBJ1-1	CAKLRNTEAFF	TGTGCCAAGTTGAGGAACACTGAAGCTTTCTTT
TRBV4-2	NA	TRBD1	TRBJ1-5	CASSPTHDRDNQPQHF	TGTGCCAGCAGCCCCACCCACGACAGGGACAATCAGCCCCAGCATTTT
TRBV10-3	NA	TRBD1	TRBJ2-3	CAISVGTGDADTQYF	TGTGCCATCAGTGTTGGGACAGGGGACGCAGATACGCAGTATTTT
TRBV20-1	NA	TRBD2	TRBJ2-5	CSAHRTSGSRETQYF	TGCAGTGCCCACAGGACTAGCGGGAGTCGGGAGACCCAGTACTTC
TRBV15	few	NA	TRBJ1-6	CATSRDPSSSYNSPLHF	TGTGCCACCAGCAGAGATCCCTCTAGCTCCTATAATTCACCCCTCCACTTT
TRBV5-4	NA	TRBD1	TRBJ2-5	CASSHRDRARKGHVF	TGTGCCAGCAGCCACCGGGACAGAGCAAGAAAGGGTCATGTCTTC
TRBV10-3	few	NA	TRBJ2-1	CAISESAVGLYNEQFF	TGTGCCATCAGTGAGTCGGCGGTGGGACTGTACAATGAGCAGTTCTTC
TRBV20-1	NA	NA	TRBJ2-7	CSANPGDYEQYF	TGCAGTGCGAATCCCGGGGACTACGAGCAGTACTTC
TRBV5-5	NA	NA	TRBJ1-6	CASERIGDLMPPLHF	TGTGCCAGCGAGCGAATCGGGGACTTGATGCCACCCCTCCACTTT